Included here is one TCR beta chain sequence, with context. Its antigen is unidentified. These data belong to a study of beta chain features in type 1 diabetes. On the study more broadly: What patients shared with healthy donors was a similar profile of age, gender and cell yields.

cDNA synthesis used the whole RNA isolate, giving expressed TCRB sequences. Assay: immunoSEQ multiplex PCR; the TCRdb copy retains only in-frame clones and omits some. The sample shows about 47,000 clones, approximately 44% of them seen only once. Germline values: CDR1 MNHNS, CDR2 SASEGT. The CDR3 runs to 11 residues. V was shortened by 7 bases and J by 4 bases, with 5 bases between the two germline ends. General study points: Within each of all four CD4+ subsets, Type 1 diabetes patients had TCRB CDR3s that were moderately but significantly shorter. The naive, central memory and Treg TCRB repertoires of patients appeared to be more similar to one another than those of healthy donors.

This TCR derives from a man aged 25 to 40 with type 1 diabetes. The specimen sequenced was stem cell memory CD4+ T cells from blood. V usage is TRBV6-1 and J usage is TRBJ2-1; D is unresolved. CDR3 in amino acids: CASNHYNEQFF. In DNA form, the CDR3 reads TGTGCCAGCAATCATTACAATGAGCAGTTCTTC.